What follows are 14 T cell receptor beta chains derived from one specimen sequenced in a study of cytomegalovirus exposure and HLA in healthy donors. The PCR made use of 60 Vbeta and 13 Jbeta primers. Profiled with immunoSEQ multiplex PCR; TCRdb holds only in-frame clones, not every one. This sample has 50,000 to 65,000 clones; under 85% occur once, and the top ten carry 51%. The sample was PBMCs. These receptor sequences come from a man aged 50 to 60 in good health and CMV-seropositive.

The rearrangement joins TRBV28 to TRBJ2-3; D ambiguous. Germline CDR1 is MDHEN and CDR2 is SYDVKM. Trimming took off 5 bases at V and 1 base at J, with 7 bases between the two ends. CDR3 length: 13 amino acids. CDR3 bases: TGTGCCAGCAGTGAACGGGGCACAGATACGCAGTATTTT. It encodes CASSERGTDTQYF.

The rearrangement links TRBV5-1 to TRBJ2-1; TRBD2 agrees at 11 bases. The length of the CDR3 is 15 residues. Germline CDR1 SGHRS, CDR2 YFSETQ. With V trimmed by 3 bases and J by 15 bases, 14 bases remained unmatched. The CDR3 sequence: CASSSITSGGRHRFF. In DNA, the CDR3 is TGCGCCAGCAGCTCGATTACTAGCGGGGGTCGCCATAGGTTCTTC.

In the case of this clone: A far larger clone is one base from this, pointing to a likely read error. This same CDR3 is encoded by further DNA sequences in the sample. This rearrangement joins TRBV15 to TRBJ2-5, with 9 bases identical to TRBD1. There are 15 residues in the CDR3. Germline CDR1 reads LNHNV; CDR2 reads YYDKDF (reference sequence). V trimming: 6 bases; J trimming: 5 bases; junction bases outside the gene matches: 10. CDR3 nucleotide sequence: TGTGCCACCAGTCTACAGGGGGCGCCTGGGGAGACCCAGTACTTC. This codes for CATSLQGAPGETQYF.

V and J are TRBV5-1 and TRBJ1-6; D is unclear. CDR1 and CDR2 (germline): SGHRS, YFSETQ. V was trimmed by 1 base and J by 0 bases, leaving 11 bases between them. This CDR3 region has 17 residues. The CDR3 region is CASSLRQISSYNSPLHF. CDR3 in DNA: TGCGCCAGCAGCTTGCGCCAGATAAGCTCCTATAATTCACCCCTCCACTTT.

A remark on this clone: In the same sample, other DNA sequences code for this CDR3. The genes are TRBV4-2 and TRBJ1-2; 7 bases fit TRBD1. Looked up from germline, CDR1 is LGHNA and CDR2 is YNFKEQ. The CDR3 spans 15 residues. The V and J ends lost 4 bases and 6 bases, in that order; junction bases with no gene match: 11. The CDR3 coding sequence is TGTGCCAGCAGCCTCCCAGACAGGGTGGGGCATGGCTACACCTTC. This encodes CASSLPDRVGHGYTF.

The table lists this clone with a count of one. This chain connects TRBV11-3 to TRBJ2-1; possibly TRBD2 for D (6 bases). Germline CDR1 and CDR2: SGHNT and YENEEA. The CDR3 covers 17 residues. Trimming left V 1 base short and J 2 bases short, with 15 bases between. The CDR3 here is CASSLAGGSTTYNEQFF. The CDR3 region has the DNA TGTGCCAGCAGCTTAGCCGGGGGTAGCACCACCTACAATGAGCAGTTCTTC.

This clone has a single count. This chain uses TRBV27 with TRBJ2-3; 9 bases line up with TRBD1. Germline trimming cut 4 bases from V and 3 bases from J; bases unmatched to any gene: 11. This CDR3 has 17 residues. The germline CDR1 and CDR2 sequences are MNHEY and SMNVEV (reference sequence). DNA for the CDR3: TGTGCCAGCAGTTCCCTTCAGACAGGGGGGTATACAGATACGCAGTATTTT. The encoded protein is CASSSLQTGGYTDTQYF.

CDR3 bases: TGTGCCAGCAGTTCCCCAATAGATAGCGGGGGCATGAATACGCAGTATTTT. This translates into CASSSPIDSGGMNTQYF. The V and J genes are TRBV25-1 and TRBJ2-3; TRBD2 aligns across 9 bases. The CDR3 runs 17 residues. Germline lookup yields CDR1 MGHDK and CDR2 SYGVNS. With V trimmed by 5 bases and J by 7 bases, 16 bases remained unmatched.

The CDR3 loop reads CASTYGKVDGYTF. The CDR3 bases are TGTGCCAGCACTTACGGTAAAGTAGATGGCTACACCTTC. The chain recombines TRBV6-1 with TRBJ1-2; no clear D gene. The germline V gene encodes CDR1 MNHNS and CDR2 SASEGT. The V and J ends lost 7 bases and 6 bases respectively, with 15 bases between them. There are 13 residues in the CDR3.

This chain joins TRBV6-5 and TRBJ1-6, with 8 bases matching TRBD1. Per the germline V gene, CDR1 is MNHEY and CDR2 is SVGAGI. The junction had 8 bases not matched to a gene; V was cut back by 0 bases and J by 10 bases. The CDR3 totals 16 residues. In DNA form, the CDR3 reads TGTGCCAGCAGTTACTCTCATAACAGGGGGGGATCACCCCTCCACTTT. This gives the protein CASSYSHNRGGSPLHF.

Turning to this clone: One end of the junction fails to match germline, which may point to a read error. The chain carries TRBV7-9 and TRBJ2-1; TRBD1 agrees at 9 bases. Germline CDR1 and CDR2: SEHNR and FQNEAQ (reference sequence). This CDR3 region has 16 residues. The CDR3: CSSSARNRDRDNEQFF. The CDR3 nucleotides read TGTTCCAGCAGCGCGCGTAACCGGGACAGGGACAATGAGCAGTTCTTC.

The chain has TRBV11-2 and TRBJ1-1; 8 bases match TRBD1. J was trimmed by 4 bases and V by 5 bases; bases with no gene match: 6. This CDR3 is built from 14 residues. CDR1 and CDR2 from the germline V gene are SGHAT and FQNNGV. The CDR3 spells CASSAGQGATEAFF. The CDR3 coding sequence is TGTGCCAGCAGCGCCGGACAGGGCGCCACTGAAGCTTTCTTT.

This chain joins TRBV6-6 and TRBJ1-5; no clear D gene. Trimming removed 0 bases from V and 1 base from J, with 7 bases in between. The CDR3 spans 15 residues. The germline gives CDR1 MNHNY, CDR2 SVGAGI (reference sequence). The CDR3 is CASSYSTDSNQPQHF. CDR3 nucleotide sequence: TGTGCCAGCAGTTACTCAACAGACAGCAATCAGCCCCAGCATTTT.

The genes are TRBV7-2 and TRBJ2-7, with TRBD2 matching over 11 bases. V was clipped by 5 bases and J by 0 bases; unmatched bases: 3. The CDR3 spans 15 residues. Germline CDR1 SGHTA, CDR2 FQGNSA. CDR3 nucleotides: TGTGCCAGCAGCCGACTAGCGGGGAGCTCCTACGAGCAGTACTTC. Its protein is CASSRLAGSSYEQYF.